This T cell receptor beta chain came from a study of regulatory T cells in long-lasting Graves disease. Notes on the study in general: Newly diagnosed patients shared approximately 1,000 public clonotypes; persistent patients shared some 2,700.

TCR beta libraries were built with iRepertoire HTBI primers and Arm-PCR of CDR3 regions. One entry per CDR3 protein, called by TCRdb with MiXCR from the multiplex PCR reads. In the table there are 650,000 to 700,000 distinct CDR3 sequences, around 30% of which are singletons. Time point defined: persistent/refractory GD, antithyroid drugs over 5 years with positive TRAb. Extracted PBMC RNA gave rise to the TCR library. This clonotype turned up a few times. Its target is not known. This TCR was recovered from a female donor with Graves disease. The starting material was peripheral blood mononuclear cells (PBMCs), obtained when the disease was refractory, from a patient treated with antithyroid drugs.

The CDR3 sequence is CASRAGTGGGTEAFF. As DNA, the CDR3 is TGTGCCAGCAGGGCCGGGACAGGGGGCGGCACTGAAGCTTTCTTT. The chain has TRBV2 and TRBJ1-1, with 12 bases identical to TRBD1. Germline CDR1 is SNHLY and CDR2 is FYNNEI. Germline trimming cut 6 bases from V and 4 bases from J; bases unmatched to any gene: 6. This CDR3 spans 15 amino acids.